This TCR beta chain was captured in a study of CD8+ T cells in alopecia areata. Turning to the study itself: The study gave treated patients oral tofacitinib at 5 to 10 mg twice daily. Severity among treated patients was scored by the percentage of scalp area affected.

Treatment: oral pan-JAK inhibitor, 5-10 mg twice daily. Study-wide findings and caveats: Scalp clonality and expanded CD8+ clones among the top 100 were significantly decreased by tofacitinib. Clonality in lesional scalp, especially alopecia totalis/universalis, exceeded that of normal scalp.

Following RNA extraction, reverse transcription yielded cDNA that acted as the sequencing template. Profiling relied on immunoSEQ multiplex PCR, and the TCRdb table lists in-frame clones only, not all of them. Here the sample spans 150,000 to 200,000 clones, about three fifths being singletons. A word on this clone: Its antigen remains unidentified.

The TCR comes from a human donor with alopecia areata. The source was CD4+ T cells sorted from blood, collected at week 24, from a patient treated with tofacitinib.

CDR3 protein: CASSLPRGDTQYF. In nucleotides, the CDR3 is TGCGCCAGCAGCCTGCCTCGCGGAGATACGCAGTATTTT. The chain combines TRBV5-1 with TRBJ2-3; no clear D. Germline lookup yields CDR1 SGHRS and CDR2 YFSETQ. Deletions cut 4 bases from V and 5 bases from J, with 11 bases between. There are 13 residues in the CDR3.